Reported below is one TCR beta chain. CDR1 SGDLS and CDR2 YYNGEE come from the germline V gene. The ends were cut back, 4 bases at V and 4 bases at J, with 17 bases in the middle. This CDR3 has 15 amino acids. These data belong to a study of T cells in tuberculosis. Sequencing was performed with immunoSEQ multiplex PCR; in TCRdb, only in-frame clones are kept and a portion is missing. The data show approximately 58,000 clones, approximately 85% seen once. Sorting used thawed, overnight-rested PBMC stained with anti-CD3, a viability dye and GMM-loaded CD1B tetramer. CD1B tetramers were loaded with Rhodococcus equi-derived C32 glucose monomycolate.

Sequences were obtained from CD1b-GMM tetramer-negative cells sorted from PBMCs. The source is an adult woman with latent tuberculosis. The chain couples TRBV9 to TRBJ1-1; TRBD1 is a possible D gene (5 bases). The DNA of the CDR3 is TGTGCCAGCAGCCTAGACAGTTCGTCGTCCACTGAAGCTTTCTTT. This codes for CASSLDSSSSTEAFF.